The present T cell receptor beta chain was sequenced within a study of blood T cell repertoires in COVID-19. Across the whole study: Samples taken during acute and convalescent COVID-19 were collected in the United States, Italy and Spain. Sample material is recorded as cDNA or gDNA derived from T cells, B-cell-depleted T cells, or PBMCs.

As to this clone: At one of its ends the junction is not consistent with the germline gene, which may arise from a read error.

Original handling: Estimated nucleated cell counts came from reference gene primer amplification. The repertoire was sequenced with immunoSEQ multiplex PCR; TCRdb's copy has only in-frame clones and lacks some. V, J and clone size were drawn from that table, and D and trimming were deduced from the DNA. The repertoire includes about 65,000 clones, roughly four fifths of them detected once, and 35% to 50% sits in the top ten. The CDR3 totals 13 residues. Germline V gene sequence: CDR1 KGHSH, CDR2 LQKENI. The sequencing sample was made of peripheral blood. This receptor was obtained from a human donor in a cohort sampled during active COVID-19. The chain joins TRBV18 to TRBJ1-5; 10 nucleotides match TRBD1. As DNA, the CDR3 is TGTGCCAGCTCACCCACCGGGACAGGGGTGCAGGTTTTT. This codes for CASSPTGTGVQVF.